The 24 T cell receptor beta chains reported below all come from one sample, sequenced in a study of cytomegalovirus exposure and HLA in healthy donors. 60 Vbeta and 13 Jbeta primers were used in PCR. Assay: immunoSEQ multiplex PCR; the TCRdb copy retains only in-frame clones and omits some. The sample consists of 100,000 to 150,000 clones, around two thirds of them appearing once. The sequenced sample was PBMCs. The receptors were gathered from a human donor in good health.

The chain joins TRBV27 to TRBJ2-4, with TRBD1 as a possible D gene (6 bases). V gave up 5 bases and J gave up 2 bases, with 10 bases separating them. This CDR3 contains 14 residues. Germline values: CDR1 MNHEY, CDR2 SMNVEV (reference sequence). The CDR3: CASSRTGSKNIQYF. CDR3 DNA sequence: TGTGCCAGCAGTCGAACAGGGTCCAAAAACATTCAGTACTTC.

The chain couples TRBV6-6 to TRBJ1-3; TRBD1 aligns across 10 bases. The CDR3 totals 16 residues. The germline V gene has CDR1 MNHNY and CDR2 SVGAGI (reference sequence). The V segment lost 2 bases and the J segment 5 bases; nucleotides outside the gene matches: 6. The CDR3 coding sequence is TGTGCCAGCAGTTACCCCGGACAGGGGGGAAGAAACACCATATATTTT. It encodes CASSYPGQGGRNTIYF.

The rearrangement uses TRBV11-3 and TRBJ2-6; TRBD1 matches at 9 bases. The V gene's germline CDR1 is SGHNT and CDR2 YENEEA. There are 17 residues in the CDR3. The J segment lost 1 base and the V segment lost 1 base, leaving 2 bases of the junction unmatched. The CDR3 loop reads CASSLGGTGSGANVLTF. The DNA of the CDR3 is TGTGCCAGCAGCTTAGGGGGGACAGGGTCTGGGGCCAACGTCCTGACTTTC.

V usage is TRBV27 and J usage is TRBJ1-2; the D gene is possibly TRBD1 (5 bases). In germline, CDR1 is MNHEY, CDR2 SMNVEV (reference sequence). Trimming stripped 4 bases from V and 4 bases from J, with 10 bases between. The CDR3 covers 13 residues. The CDR3 loop is CASSSREAYGYTF. The DNA for the CDR3 is TGTGCCAGCAGTTCCAGGGAGGCCTATGGCTACACCTTC.

The chain is built from TRBV4-2 and TRBJ2-7; TRBD2 matches at 8 bases. Unmatched junction bases numbered 4, after V lost 0 bases and J lost 3 bases. Germline V gene sequence: CDR1 LGHNA, CDR2 YNFKEQ. This CDR3 has 15 residues. In DNA, the CDR3 is TGTGCCAGCAGCCAAGAATTGGCGGGGGGCTACGAGCAGTACTTC. Its translation: CASSQELAGGYEQYF.

The rearrangement uses TRBV28 and TRBJ1-5; D is perhaps TRBD1 (6 bases). The germline gives CDR1 MDHEN, CDR2 SYDVKM. There are 16 residues in the CDR3. V lost 5 bases and J lost 2, with 16 bases in between. CDR3 coding DNA: TGTGCCAGCAGTGAAAACACAGGGAGTGGCAATCAGCCCCAGCATTTT. The encoded protein is CASSENTGSGNQPQHF.

The CDR3 DNA reads TGTGCCAGCAGGAAGAACCTCGAGCGAGAGACCCAGTACTTC. Protein: CASRKNLERETQYF. The chain combines TRBV7-8 with TRBJ2-5, with unresolved D. The CDR3 has 14 residues. With 6 bases removed from V and 4 bases from J, the gap between germline ends came to 15 bases. The germline V gene encodes CDR1 SGHVS and CDR2 FQNEAQ. Based on the CDR3 plus reference TRBV7-8 and TRBJ2-5, the full variable domain is GAGVSQSPRYKVAKRGQDVALRCDPISGHVSLFWYQQALGQGPEFLTYFQNEAQLDKSGLPSDRFFAERPEGSVSTLKIQRTQQEDSAVYLCASRKNLERETQYFGPGTRLLVL.

This clone was counted once. The chain carries TRBV6-1 and TRBJ1-6; D might be TRBD1 (6 bases). The germline V and J ends were trimmed by 8 bases and 6 bases, with 8 bases remaining between them. CDR1 is MNHNS and CDR2 is SASEGT in the germline V gene. The CDR3 runs 12 residues. CDR3 sequence: CASGDTNSPLHF. CDR3 nucleotide sequence: TGTGCCAGCGGGGACACTAATTCACCCCTCCACTTT.

This chain joins TRBV29-1 and TRBJ2-5, with D tentatively TRBD2 (5 bases). Germline V gene sequence: CDR1 SQVTM, CDR2 ANQGSEA. Trimming removed 4 bases at V and 4 bases at J, with 16 bases between. The CDR3 sequence is 14 residues long. CDR3 residues: CSVARGQAGETQYF. In nucleotides, the CDR3 is TGCAGCGTTGCGCGCGGCCAGGCGGGAGAGACCCAGTACTTC.

V and J are TRBV2 and TRBJ2-3; D unclear. The CDR3 has 11 amino acids. The germline V gene has CDR1 SNHLY and CDR2 FYNNEI. Trimming took off 10 bases at V and 4 bases at J, with 9 bases between the two ends. The CDR3 protein is CATASADTQYF. CDR3 coding DNA: TGTGCCACCGCATCGGCAGATACGCAGTATTTT.

This chain joins TRBV5-1 and TRBJ1-6; TRBD1 aligns across 7 bases. Germline lookup yields CDR1 SGHRS and CDR2 YFSETQ. The V segment lost 5 bases and the J segment 7 bases; nucleotides outside the gene matches: 9. The CDR3 sequence is 15 residues long. The CDR3 DNA is TGCGCCAGCAGTTTTGGAGGACAGGAAAATTCACCCCTCCACTTT. It specifies CASSFGGQENSPLHF.

J is TRBJ1-1 and V is TRBV6-1; TRBD1 matches 10 bases. V was pared by 5 bases and J by 4 bases, with 7 bases of the junction left unmatched. The CDR3 sequence is 15 residues long. Germline CDR1 reads MNHNS; CDR2 reads SASEGT. The CDR3 nucleotides read TGTGCCAGCAGTTTTAGGACAGGGGGAGGCACTGAAGCTTTCTTT. Its translation is CASSFRTGGGTEAFF.

This clone appeared a few times. The chain links TRBV27 to TRBJ1-2; no firm D call. There are 13 residues in the CDR3. V dropped 7 bases and J dropped 4 bases, with 13 bases sitting between them. Germline CDR1 and CDR2: MNHEY and SMNVEV (reference sequence). CDR3 sequence: CASKTGGTYGYTF. The CDR3 nucleotides are TGTGCCAGCAAGACGGGAGGAACCTATGGCTACACCTTC.

The chain employs TRBV6-5 and TRBJ2-5; 9 bases match TRBD2. V shed 6 bases, J shed 3 bases, and the junction held 8 bases outside the gene matches. The CDR3 contains 15 residues. Germline-derived CDR1 and CDR2 are MNHEY and SVGAGI. The DNA for the CDR3 is TGTGCCAGCAGCCATTATAGCGGGAGTAAAGAGACCCAGTACTTC. Encoded protein: CASSHYSGSKETQYF.

Of note for this clone: Other nucleotide sequences in the sample specify the same CDR3. This rearrangement joins TRBV4-3 to TRBJ2-7, with 8 nucleotides matching TRBD1. The V segment lost 3 bases and the J segment 3 bases; nucleotides outside the gene matches: 13. The CDR3 has 17 amino acids. Germline-derived CDR1 and CDR2 are LGHNA and YSLEER. This CDR3 is CASSQSTGTGWGYEQYF. The CDR3 bases are TGCGCCAGCAGCCAGTCGACAGGGACAGGCTGGGGCTACGAGCAGTACTTC.

The rearrangement links TRBV2 to TRBJ1-3, with D tentatively TRBD1 (5 bases). The CDR3 consists of 16 residues. V lost 8 bases, J lost 0 bases, and 17 bases lay in between. In germline, CDR1 is SNHLY, CDR2 FYNNEI. The CDR3 protein is CASHLSGSTSGNTIYF. The CDR3 nucleotides are TGTGCCAGCCACCTCTCAGGGTCTACCTCTGGAAACACCATATATTTT.

The rearrangement joins TRBV18 to TRBJ2-7, with a tentative D call TRBD2 (5 bases). CDR3 length: 11 amino acids. The V end lost 3 bases, the J end lost 9 bases, and 9 bases lay between the germline ends. Germline CDR1 and CDR2: KGHSH and LQKENI. CDR3 sequence reads: CASSPGGWQYF. The CDR3 DNA reads TGTGCCAGCTCACCCGGCGGGTGGCAGTACTTC.

This clone appeared once. The chain is built from TRBV5-1 and TRBJ1-5; weak D call: TRBD1 (5 bases). This CDR3 is 15 amino acids long. V was trimmed by 0 bases and J by 6 bases, leaving 13 bases between them. Germline-derived CDR1 and CDR2 are SGHRS and YFSETQ. Here the CDR3 DNA reads TGCGCCAGCAGCTTGGACTTCGGGGGGGGTCAGCCCCAGCATTTT. Amino acid sequence: CASSLDFGGGQPQHF.

The J gene is TRBJ1-4, the V gene TRBV29-1, with D possibly matching TRBD1 (6 bases). The germline V gene has CDR1 SQVTM and CDR2 ANQGSEA. CDR3 length equals 14 residues. V dropped 0 bases and J dropped 7 bases, with 12 bases sitting between them. The CDR3 loop is CSVEDRQAGEKLFF. Written as DNA, the CDR3 is TGCAGCGTTGAAGATCGACAGGCGGGTGAAAAACTGTTTTTT.

The CDR3 bases are TGTGCCAGCAGCCCCGGACAGGGTTTGAAGACCCAGTACTTC. Its translation: CASSPGQGLKTQYF. The J gene is TRBJ2-5, the V gene TRBV6-5, with 8 bases aligning to TRBD1. CDR1 is MNHEY and CDR2 is SVGAGI in the germline V gene. V lost 6 bases, J lost 6 bases, and 9 bases stayed unmatched. The CDR3 is made up of 14 amino acids.

V and J are TRBV5-6 and TRBJ2-1, with D possibly being TRBD1 (6 bases). The V end lost 4 bases, the J end lost 5 bases, and 19 bases lay between the germline ends. The V gene's germline CDR1 is SGHDT and CDR2 YYEEEE. The CDR3 is 16 residues long. CDR3 DNA sequence: TGTGCCAGCAGCCGATATCTGGGACAAGGAAACAATGAGCAGTTCTTC. Its protein is CASSRYLGQGNNEQFF.

J is TRBJ2-5 and V is TRBV7-2; 8 bases agree with TRBD2. Germline V gene data show CDR1 as SGHTA and CDR2 as FQGNSA. The J segment lost 5 bases and the V segment lost 5 bases, leaving 7 bases of the junction unmatched. The CDR3 totals 14 residues. The CDR3 DNA is TGTGCCAGCAGCCCGGGGGGGCGGGGTGAGACCCAGTACTTC. It codes for CASSPGGRGETQYF.

The J gene is TRBJ2-1, the V gene TRBV2; TRBD1 aligns across 8 bases. The CDR3 has 15 residues. CDR1 and CDR2 (germline): SNHLY, FYNNEI. V lost 7 bases, J lost 0 bases, and 5 bases stayed unmatched. CDR3 region: CASKTGQGSYNEQFF. DNA of the CDR3: TGTGCCAGCAAAACTGGACAGGGCTCCTACAATGAGCAGTTCTTC.

This rearrangement joins TRBV7-2 to TRBJ2-1; the match to TRBD2 covers 16 bases. Germline V gene lookup returns CDR1 SGHTA and CDR2 FQGNSA. The CDR3 runs to 19 residues. The J segment lost 0 bases and the V segment lost 4 bases, leaving 6 bases of the junction unmatched. The DNA for the CDR3 is TGTGCCAGCAGCTCGGGACTAGCGGGAGGGCCCAGCTCCTACAATGAGCAGTTCTTC. Translating it yields CASSSGLAGGPSSYNEQFF.